This entry lists 18 T cell receptor beta chains sequenced from one sample in a study of CXCR3-negative and CXCR3-positive naive CD8 T cells. cDNA libraries for TRB were generated by 5' RACE incorporating UMI labels. TCRdb reanalyzed the 5' RACE reads, giving one entry per CDR3 protein sequence and no DNA. Recorded here are about 130,000 distinct CDR3 sequences; the top ten clones represent nearly 0.5%. The sample was naive CXCR3- CD8+ T cells from blood. Subset reported: CD45RO-CCR7+CD27+CD95- naive CD8+ T cells lacking CXCR3 (TNR3-). The receptors were sampled from a human donor in good health. Some clones in this sample may be carry-over from other donors' samples.

This chain links TRBV20-1 with TRBJ2-2; TCRdb gives TRBD2 as the D gene, but with no DNA this cannot be confirmed. The CDR3 has 17 amino acids. Germline CDR1 reads DFQATT; CDR2 reads SNEGSKA (reference sequence). The CDR3 region is CSASGPGLAPNTGELFF.

This sequence joins TRBV6-6 and TRBJ1-4; as DNA is missing, the TRBD1 call by TCRdb cannot be tested. Germline-derived CDR1 and CDR2 are MNHNY and SVGAGI (reference sequence). The CDR3 is made up of 19 amino acids. The CDR3 sequence: CASTPTLQQGLVTNEKLFF.

This chain joins TRBV4-3 and TRBJ1-1; TCRdb's D call of TRBD1 is untestable without DNA. The CDR3 is 19 amino acids. The germline V gene has CDR1 LGHNA and CDR2 YSLEER. This CDR3 reads CASSQDYVRWGGFNTEAFF.

The CDR3 is CASSFRDGKVGEQYF. The gene calls are TRBV28 and TRBJ2-7; TCRdb proposes TRBD1, but this gene call is untestable without DNA. This CDR3 has 15 residues. Germline values: CDR1 MDHEN, CDR2 SYDVKM. The variable domain in full, completed from reference TRBV28 and TRBJ2-7, reads DVKVTQSSRYLVKRTGEKVFLECVQDMDHENMFWYRQDPGLGLRLIYFSYDVKMKEKGDIPEGYSVSREKKERFSLILESASTNQTSMYLCASSFRDGKVGEQYFGPGTRLTVT.

The chain recombines TRBV15 with TRBJ2-2; absent DNA, TCRdb's TRBD1 call cannot be checked. Germline V lookup: CDR1 LNHNV, CDR2 YYDKDF (reference sequence). The CDR3 is made up of 18 amino acids. CDR3 residues: CATSIPTDPRGYTGELFF.

This chain connects TRBV14 to TRBJ2-7; as DNA is missing, the TRBD2 call by TCRdb cannot be tested. The CDR3 totals 18 residues. Germline CDR1 is SGHDN and CDR2 is FVKESK. CDR3 sequence: CARTMCGTSGRWTYEQYF.

The chain joins TRBV12-3 or TRBV12-4 to TRBJ2-2. The CDR3 has 13 residues. CDR3 amino acids: CASSLGYTGELFF.

The chain has TRBV19 and TRBJ2-7; TCRdb selects TRBD1, and the lack of DNA leaves this call unchecked. CDR1 and CDR2 (germline): LNHDA, SQIVND (reference sequence). This CDR3 region has 14 residues. CDR3 region: CASSIRDGIREQYF.

The V gene is TRBV7-9, the J gene TRBJ2-6; TCRdb returns TRBD1, unconfirmable since there is no DNA. The CDR3 consists of 17 residues. Germline V gene sequence: CDR1 SEHNR, CDR2 FQNEAQ (reference sequence). This chain's CDR3 is CASSPERTVSGANVLTF.

The chain carries TRBV7-9 and TRBJ1-1; TCRdb's D call of TRBD1 is untestable without DNA. This CDR3 region has 15 residues. Per germline, CDR1 SEHNR and CDR2 FQNEAQ (reference sequence). The CDR3 loop is CASSLSTGGETEAFF. Full variable domain (outside the CDR3, taken from reference TRBV7-9 and TRBJ1-1): DTGVSQNPRHKITKRGQNVTFRCDPISEHNRLYWYRQTLGQGPEFLTYFQNEAQLEKSRLLSDRFSAERPKGSFSTLEIQRTEQGDSAMYLCASSLSTGGETEAFFGQGTRLTVV.

V usage is TRBV7-9 and J usage is TRBJ2-1. In germline, CDR1 is SEHNR, CDR2 FQNEAQ (reference sequence). The CDR3 consists of 16 residues. The CDR3 spells CASSLAWGRAFNEQFF.

The rearrangement links TRBV4-3 to TRBJ2-5; TCRdb designates TRBD1, a call that cannot be tested without DNA. Germline loops: CDR1 LGHNA, CDR2 YSLEER. This CDR3 contains 13 residues. The CDR3 loop reads CASSQNRDETQYF.

J is TRBJ1-1 and V is TRBV6-5; TCRdb gives TRBD1 as the D gene, but with no DNA this cannot be confirmed. CDR1 MNHEY and CDR2 SVGAGI come from the germline V gene. This CDR3 is 16 amino acids long. CDR3 residues: CASISPLGGSSSEAFF.

The J gene is TRBJ2-1, the V gene TRBV29-1; TCRdb indicates TRBD1, and absent DNA this call remains unverified. This CDR3 has 12 amino acids. Germline CDR1 SQVTM, CDR2 ANQGSEA. The CDR3 protein is CSVDRGLFEQFF.

The CDR3 protein is CASSQERGSGELCF. The chain has TRBV4-3 and TRBJ2-2; no DNA is available, so the TRBD1 call from TCRdb remains unchecked. CDR3 size: 14 residues. The germline CDR1 and CDR2 sequences are LGHNA and YSLEER.

The gene calls are TRBV5-1 and TRBJ2-3; checking the TCRdb D call of TRBD2 is not possible without DNA. The CDR3 runs 17 residues. CDR1 is SGHRS and CDR2 is YFSETQ in the germline V gene. CDR3 loop: CASSLGPSGASTDTQYF.

This sequence joins TRBV7-9 and TRBJ2-7; TCRdb proposes TRBD1, but this gene call is untestable without DNA. Germline V gene sequence: CDR1 SEHNR, CDR2 FQNEAQ (reference sequence). The CDR3 has 13 residues. The CDR3 loop reads CASSSRQSYEQYF.

The chain carries TRBV6-5 and TRBJ1-5; TCRdb gives TRBD1 as the D gene, but with no DNA this cannot be confirmed. The CDR3 runs 15 residues. The germline V gene has CDR1 MNHEY and CDR2 SVGAGI. The CDR3 sequence: CASSFYQGADQPQHF.